This T cell receptor (beta chain) was identified during a study of T cell repertoires in ileal Crohn's disease. The overall study: Patients had a median approximately 8-year disease duration, and over 30% were active smokers. Surgery for a complication: stricturing in approximately 60%, penetrating in 39%.

CDR3 length: 13 residues. With 5 bases clipped from V and 4 bases from J, the junction kept 4 bases outside the gene matches. Germline V CDR1 and CDR2: SGHTA, FQGTGA. With regard to this clone: Its antigen remains unidentified.

Study results and limitations: Clonal expansions were more frequent in active smokers than non-smokers at surgery.

Around 0.55 micrograms of biopsy DNA per sample underwent TCRB immunosequencing. Assay: immunoSEQ multiplex PCR; the TCRdb copy retains only in-frame clones and omits some. The table has 13,000 to 15,000 clones, 87% seen once. This sequence joins TRBV7-3 and TRBJ1-2; TRBD1 agrees at 7 bases. The sequenced sample was ileal tissue. The TCR originated in an adult with Crohn's disease. The CDR3 is CASSEGTAYGYTF. The CDR3 DNA sequence: TGTGCCAGCAGCGAGGGGACAGCCTATGGCTACACCTTC.